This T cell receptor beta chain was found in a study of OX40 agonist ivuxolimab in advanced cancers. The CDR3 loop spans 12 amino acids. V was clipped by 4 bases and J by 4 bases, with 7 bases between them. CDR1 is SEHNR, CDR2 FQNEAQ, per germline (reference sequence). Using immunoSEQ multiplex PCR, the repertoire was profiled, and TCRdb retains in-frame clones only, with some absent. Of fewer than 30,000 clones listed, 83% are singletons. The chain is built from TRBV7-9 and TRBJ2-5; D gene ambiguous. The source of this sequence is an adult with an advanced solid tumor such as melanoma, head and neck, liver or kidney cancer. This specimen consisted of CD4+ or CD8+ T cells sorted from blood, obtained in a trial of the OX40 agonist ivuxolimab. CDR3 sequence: CASSSPVETQYF. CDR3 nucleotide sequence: TGTGCCAGCAGCTCCCCCGTAGAGACCCAGTACTTC.